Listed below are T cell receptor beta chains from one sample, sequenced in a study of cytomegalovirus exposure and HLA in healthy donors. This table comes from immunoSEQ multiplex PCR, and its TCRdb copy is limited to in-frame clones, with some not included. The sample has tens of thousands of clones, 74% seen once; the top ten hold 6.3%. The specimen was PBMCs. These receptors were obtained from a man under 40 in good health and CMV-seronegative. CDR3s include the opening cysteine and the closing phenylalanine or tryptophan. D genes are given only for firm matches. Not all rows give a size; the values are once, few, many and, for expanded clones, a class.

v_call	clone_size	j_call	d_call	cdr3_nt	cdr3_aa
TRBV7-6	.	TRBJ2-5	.	TGTGCCAGCAGCCCCGGGACATTACAAGAGACCCAGTACTTC	CASSPGTLQETQYF
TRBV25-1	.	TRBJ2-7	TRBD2	TGTGCCAGCAGTGACTATACTAGCGGGATCACCTACGAGCAGTACTTC	CASSDYTSGITYEQYF
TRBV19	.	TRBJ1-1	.	TGTGCCAGTAGGTTGTCCTCGAACACTGAAGCTTTCTTT	CASRLSSNTEAFF
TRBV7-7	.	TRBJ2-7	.	TGTGCTAGCAGCCTCCCCGTCAGGACAGAGGAGTCTTACGAGCAGTACTTC	CASSLPVRTEESYEQYF
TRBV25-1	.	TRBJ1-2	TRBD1	TGTGCCAGCAGTGATCCTAACAGGGGAGGCTACACCTTC	CASSDPNRGGYTF
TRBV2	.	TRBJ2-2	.	TGTGCCAGCAGTGAATGGGTAGCCTACACCGGGGAGCTGTTTTTT	CASSEWVAYTGELFF
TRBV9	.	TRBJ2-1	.	TGTGCCAGCAGCCCTACCCACGGGTCAACCTACAATGAGCAGTTCTTC	CASSPTHGSTYNEQFF
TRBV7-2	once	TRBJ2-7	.	TGTGCCAGCAGCTTAGGGGTCGCGGAGGCCTACGAGCAGTACTTC	CASSLGVAEAYEQYF
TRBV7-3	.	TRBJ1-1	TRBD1	TGTGCCAGCAGCGCGACAGGGGACACTGAAGCTTTCTTT	CASSATGDTEAFF
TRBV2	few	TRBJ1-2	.	TGTGCCAGCAGTGAAGCATGGGGAGCTGGCTACACCTTC	CASSEAWGAGYTF
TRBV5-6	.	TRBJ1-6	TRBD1	TGTGCCAGCAGCTTGGTAGGGGCGACAGGGGTATTTGGTAATTCACCCCTCCACTTT	CASSLVGATGVFGNSPLHF
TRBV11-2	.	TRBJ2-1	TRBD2	TGTGCCAGCAGCCCCCGTCTCGGGGGGTTATACAATGAGCAGTTCTTC	CASSPRLGGLYNEQFF
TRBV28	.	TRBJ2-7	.	TGTGCCACTACGGGGGTTTTAGACGAGCAGTACTTC	CATTGVLDEQYF
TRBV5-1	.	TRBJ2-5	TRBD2	TGCGCCAGCAGCCCTGGACTAGCGGGAAGTCATCGGGCAGAGACCCAGTACTTC	CASSPGLAGSHRAETQYF
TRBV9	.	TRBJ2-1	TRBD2	TGTGCCAGCAGCACGGCGGGAGGTTTTCGGAATGAGCAGTTCTTC	CASSTAGGFRNEQFF
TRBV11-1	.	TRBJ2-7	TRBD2	TGTGCCAGCAGCTATTCATCGGGAGGGCCCTACGAGCAGTACTTC	CASSYSSGGPYEQYF
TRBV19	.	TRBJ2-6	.	TGTGCCAGTAGTGCGTCGGGACACCGTCTTGGGGCCAACGTCCTGACTTTC	CASSASGHRLGANVLTF
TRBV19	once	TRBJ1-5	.	TGTGCCAGTAGGACAACGGGACACATCAATCAGCCCCAGCATTTT	CASRTTGHINQPQHF
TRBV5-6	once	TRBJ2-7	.	TGTGCCAGCAGCTTAAGTAACTTATCCTACGAGCAGTACTTC	CASSLSNLSYEQYF
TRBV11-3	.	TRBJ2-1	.	TGTGCCAGCAGCTTAGGCGGACTTCTCAATGAGCAGTTCTTC	CASSLGGLLNEQFF
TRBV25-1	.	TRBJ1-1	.	TGTGCCAGCAGTCACGACAGGTTGAGCACTGAAGCTTTCTTT	CASSHDRLSTEAFF
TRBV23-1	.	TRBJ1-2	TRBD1	TGCGCCAGCGCCCCGGGGGACAGAGGTTGCTACACCTTC	CASAPGDRGCYTF
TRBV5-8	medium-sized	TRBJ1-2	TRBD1	TGTGCCAGCAGCATGACAGGGAGCTATGGCTACACCTTC	CASSMTGSYGYTF
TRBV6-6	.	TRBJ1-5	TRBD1	TGTGCCAGCAGTAAAGACAGGGGCGAAACCAATCAGCCCCAGCATTTT	CASSKDRGETNQPQHF
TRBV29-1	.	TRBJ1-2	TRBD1	TGCAGCGTCCTGGGGACAGAGTATGGCTACACCTTC	CSVLGTEYGYTF
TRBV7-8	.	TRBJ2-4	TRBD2	TGTGCCAGCAGCTTAGCCCAGGGAGGGAGCATTCAGTACTTC	CASSLAQGGSIQYF
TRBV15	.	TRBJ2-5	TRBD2	TGTGCCACCAGCAGAGAACGGGAGGTGGGAAGAGAGACCCAGTACTTC	CATSREREVGRETQYF
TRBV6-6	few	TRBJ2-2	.	TGTGCCAGCACCCAACATCGGGAGTTTAACACCGGGGAGCTGTTTTTT	CASTQHREFNTGELFF
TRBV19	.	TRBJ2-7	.	TGTGCCAGTAGTATCGGCAGGGGACGCTTTGGAACCGCCTACGAGCAGTACTTC	CASSIGRGRFGTAYEQYF
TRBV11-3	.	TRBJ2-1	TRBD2	TGTGCCAGCAGCTTTACTAGCGGGGGGCCCCAGTTCTTC	CASSFTSGGPQFF
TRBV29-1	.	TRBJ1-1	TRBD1	TGCAGCGTTGTGGTTCCGGGACAGCCCAATTTCTTT	CSVVVPGQPNFF
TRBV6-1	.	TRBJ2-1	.	TGTGCCAGCAGTAACAGTGCCCCCAATGAGCAGTTCTTC	CASSNSAPNEQFF
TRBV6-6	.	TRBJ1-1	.	TGTGCCAGCATCCAGGGTAATGAAGCTTTCTTT	CASIQGNEAFF
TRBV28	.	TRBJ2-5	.	TGTGCCAGCAGTTTGAGTCTAGCTCAAGAGACCCAGTACTTC	CASSLSLAQETQYF
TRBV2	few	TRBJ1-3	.	TGTGCCAGCAGTGAACAAACTGGAAACACCATATATTTT	CASSEQTGNTIYF
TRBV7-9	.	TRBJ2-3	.	TGTGCCAGCAGCCCAAGCACAGATACGCAGTATTTT	CASSPSTDTQYF
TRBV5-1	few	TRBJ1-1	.	TGCGCCAGCAGCTTGGCCAAGAGGACTGAAGCTTTCTTT	CASSLAKRTEAFF
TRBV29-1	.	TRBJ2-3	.	TGCAGCGTTCTACCCCCGGAGGAGGCAAACGTTCAAGATACGCAGTATTTT	CSVLPPEEANVQDTQYF
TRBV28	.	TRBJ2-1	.	TGTGCCAGCAGGGGACCCAGGACTATTGAGCAGTTCTTC	CASRGPRTIEQFF
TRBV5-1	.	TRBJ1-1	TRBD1	TGCGCCAGCAGTCCAGAAACAGGGGCCCGGTACACTGAAGCTTTCTTT	CASSPETGARYTEAFF
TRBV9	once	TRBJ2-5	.	TGTGCCAGCAGCGTAGGCGTCGGAGAGACCCAGTACTTC	CASSVGVGETQYF
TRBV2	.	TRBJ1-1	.	TGTGCCAGCAGAGGCAGGACAGCGACGAACACTGAAGCTTTCTTT	CASRGRTATNTEAFF
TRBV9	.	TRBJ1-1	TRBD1	TGTGCCAGCAGCGCATCTCGGGACAGGGATAACACTGAAGCTTTCTTT	CASSASRDRDNTEAFF
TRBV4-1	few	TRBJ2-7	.	TGCGCCAGCAGCCGACCTGACAGGCCCTACGAGCAGTACTTC	CASSRPDRPYEQYF
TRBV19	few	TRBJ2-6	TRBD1	TGTGCCAGTAGCCCCCTAGGGGGCGGGTCCGGGGCCAACGTCCTGACTTTC	CASSPLGGGSGANVLTF
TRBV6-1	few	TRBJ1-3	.	TGTGCCAGCAGGGGTACCGGGGGGCCTGGAAACACCATATATTTT	CASRGTGGPGNTIYF
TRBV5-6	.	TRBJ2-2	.	TGTGCCAGCAGCTTGGCTATGGCAGGGTACACCGGGGAGCTGTTTTTT	CASSLAMAGYTGELFF
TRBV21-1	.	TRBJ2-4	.	TGTGCCAGCAGCAAAGGGTTAGCGGGGGGGCTTTTAGCCAAAAACATTCAGTACTTC	CASSKGLAGGLLAKNIQYF
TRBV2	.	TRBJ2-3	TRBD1	TGTGCCAGCAGTGTGGTTCGACAGGGCTCAGATACGCAGTATTTT	CASSVVRQGSDTQYF
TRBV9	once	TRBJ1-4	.	TGTGCCAGCAGCCCCGGGGTCCTGCGAGAAAAACTGTTTTTT	CASSPGVLREKLFF
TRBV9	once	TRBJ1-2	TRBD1	TGTGCCAGCAGCGCTTTGGAACAGGGGAATTATACCTATGGCTACACCTTC	CASSALEQGNYTYGYTF
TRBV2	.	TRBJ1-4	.	TGTGCCAGCAAATCCCTCGGAGCGTATGAAAAACTGTTTTTT	CASKSLGAYEKLFF